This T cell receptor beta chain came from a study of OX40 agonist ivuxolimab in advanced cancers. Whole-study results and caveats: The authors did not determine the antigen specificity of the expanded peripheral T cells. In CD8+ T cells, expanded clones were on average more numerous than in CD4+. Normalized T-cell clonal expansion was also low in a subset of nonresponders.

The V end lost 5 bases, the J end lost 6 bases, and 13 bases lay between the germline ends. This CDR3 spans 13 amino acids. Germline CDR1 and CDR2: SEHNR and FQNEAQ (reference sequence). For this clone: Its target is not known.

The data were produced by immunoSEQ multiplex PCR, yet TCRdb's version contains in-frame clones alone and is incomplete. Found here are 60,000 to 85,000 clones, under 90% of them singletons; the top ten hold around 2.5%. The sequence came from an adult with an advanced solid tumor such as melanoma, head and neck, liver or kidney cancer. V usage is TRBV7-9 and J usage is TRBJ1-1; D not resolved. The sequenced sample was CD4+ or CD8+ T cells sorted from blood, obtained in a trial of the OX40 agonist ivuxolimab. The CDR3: CASSPQEGAEAFF. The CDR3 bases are TGTGCCAGCAGCCCCCAAGAGGGAGCTGAAGCTTTCTTT.